This is a list of T cell receptor beta chains from one sample in a study of CD8 T cells in Susac syndrome. TCRdb itself ran the immunoSEQ multiplex PCR reads through MiXCR, one entry per CDR3 protein. The data contain about 52,000 distinct CDR3 sequences, roughly 93% of them seen just once; the ten biggest clones take up 0.4% to 0.55%. Material: CD8+ T cells from PBMCs. These TCRs come from a human donor with multiple sclerosis. Each CDR3 is given without its conserved first and last residue.

CDR3 protein: ASRLYNEQF
V gene: TRBV5-6
J gene: TRBJ2-1
CDR3 length: 9

CDR3 protein: ASSLAPQVVSGANVLT
V gene: TRBV5-1
J gene: TRBJ2-6
CDR3 length: 16

CDR3 protein: ASRLGPYEAF
V gene: TRBV12-3/TRBV12-4
J gene: TRBJ1-1
CDR3 length: 10

CDR3 protein: ASGETEQF
V gene: TRBV27
J gene: TRBJ2-1
CDR3 length: 8

CDR3 protein: SATGTSGVGQTYNEQF
V gene: TRBV20-1
J gene: TRBJ2-1
CDR3 length: 16

CDR3 protein: ATSDKRLEDTQY
V gene: TRBV24-1
J gene: TRBJ2-3
CDR3 length: 12

CDR3 protein: ASSQRGGPAKNIQY
V gene: TRBV4-1
J gene: TRBJ2-4
CDR3 length: 14

CDR3 protein: ASSLEYGGGGTDTQY
V gene: TRBV5-1
J gene: TRBJ2-3
CDR3 length: 15

CDR3 protein: SALAGVGTGELF
V gene: TRBV20-1
J gene: TRBJ2-2
CDR3 length: 12

CDR3 protein: ASSLLETDTDTQY
V gene: TRBV9
J gene: TRBJ2-3
CDR3 length: 13

CDR3 protein: ASSPIPGEKLF
V gene: TRBV5-6
J gene: TRBJ1-4
CDR3 length: 11

CDR3 protein: ASSSGTGIEWETQY
V gene: TRBV7-6
J gene: TRBJ2-5
CDR3 length: 14

CDR3 protein: ASSSGGREQETQY
V gene: TRBV5-1
J gene: TRBJ2-5
CDR3 length: 13

CDR3 protein: SASLRTGIVVGYEQY
V gene: TRBV20-1
J gene: TRBJ2-7
CDR3 length: 15

CDR3 protein: ASSFGRVGRETQY
V gene: TRBV7-9
J gene: TRBJ2-5
CDR3 length: 13

CDR3 protein: ASTYSYEQY
V gene: TRBV27
J gene: TRBJ2-7
CDR3 length: 9

CDR3 protein: ASSFRDRGLIAYNEQF
V gene: TRBV7-9
J gene: TRBJ2-1
CDR3 length: 16

CDR3 protein: ASSLSGSGANVLT
V gene: TRBV7-6
J gene: TRBJ2-6
CDR3 length: 13

CDR3 protein: ASRRGTETEAF
V gene: TRBV7-9
J gene: TRBJ1-1
CDR3 length: 11

CDR3 protein: ASSPLVEHQPQH
V gene: TRBV7-8
J gene: TRBJ1-5
CDR3 length: 12

CDR3 protein: ASSSTFGTDTQY
V gene: TRBV7-3
J gene: TRBJ2-3
CDR3 length: 12

CDR3 protein: ASSFIGTNTGELF
V gene: TRBV27
J gene: TRBJ2-2
CDR3 length: 13

CDR3 protein: ASSPPGGEGTEAF
V gene: TRBV18
J gene: TRBJ1-1
CDR3 length: 13

CDR3 protein: ASRTGTQLRGYT
V gene: TRBV6-1
J gene: TRBJ1-2
CDR3 length: 12

CDR3 protein: ASSFGSRDRSTEAF
V gene: TRBV6-6
J gene: TRBJ1-1
CDR3 length: 14

CDR3 protein: ASSAIPGGSSYNEQF
V gene: TRBV11-3
J gene: TRBJ2-1
CDR3 length: 15

CDR3 protein: ASNFELYVSTDTQY
V gene: TRBV2
J gene: TRBJ2-3
CDR3 length: 14

CDR3 protein: ATMDHRDGYT
V gene: TRBV28
J gene: TRBJ1-2
CDR3 length: 10

CDR3 protein: ASSVGMSTEAF
V gene: TRBV27
J gene: TRBJ1-1
CDR3 length: 11

CDR3 protein: ASSVEGLASSYEQY
V gene: TRBV9
J gene: TRBJ2-7
CDR3 length: 14

CDR3 protein: ASSFLGGSYEQY
V gene: TRBV5-1
J gene: TRBJ2-7
CDR3 length: 12

CDR3 protein: SARDFRRQTLNTEAF
V gene: TRBV20-1
J gene: TRBJ1-1
CDR3 length: 15

CDR3 protein: ATSSHEDRANQPQH
V gene: TRBV15
J gene: TRBJ1-5
CDR3 length: 14

CDR3 protein: ASSHPTGGHNSPLH
V gene: TRBV4-1
J gene: TRBJ1-6
CDR3 length: 14